This TCR beta chain was sequenced in a study of long-term antiretroviral therapy in people with HIV. Whole-study context: Samples from the earliest time points predate the 2015 immediate-ART recommendation by about a decade.

General study findings and limits: Post-ART samples showed increased diversity that remained below transplant donor control levels.

Comment on this clone: What it binds is unknown.

Germline loops: CDR1 LGHNA, CDR2 YSLEER. This CDR3 is built from 21 residues. Trimming at V came to 0 bases and at J to 4 bases, leaving 19 bases not matched to a gene. Survey level was the resolution at which the v3.0 immunoSEQ assay ran. Only in-frame clones appear in the TCRdb table, and some are missing; sequencing was by immunoSEQ multiplex PCR. Of 25,000 to 35,000 clones detected, 94% appear once; the ten largest clones hold around 2.7%. The sample was unsorted PBMCs, taken just over 7.3 years after starting antiretroviral therapy. V usage is TRBV4-3 and J usage is TRBJ2-3; TRBD2 matches at 10 bases. This TCR came from a man between 45 and 60 years old with HIV. This chain's CDR3 is CASSQEWARVPLAGAPDTQYF. CDR3 in DNA: TGCGCCAGCAGCCAAGAATGGGCCCGAGTTCCGCTAGCGGGGGCACCAGATACGCAGTATTTT.